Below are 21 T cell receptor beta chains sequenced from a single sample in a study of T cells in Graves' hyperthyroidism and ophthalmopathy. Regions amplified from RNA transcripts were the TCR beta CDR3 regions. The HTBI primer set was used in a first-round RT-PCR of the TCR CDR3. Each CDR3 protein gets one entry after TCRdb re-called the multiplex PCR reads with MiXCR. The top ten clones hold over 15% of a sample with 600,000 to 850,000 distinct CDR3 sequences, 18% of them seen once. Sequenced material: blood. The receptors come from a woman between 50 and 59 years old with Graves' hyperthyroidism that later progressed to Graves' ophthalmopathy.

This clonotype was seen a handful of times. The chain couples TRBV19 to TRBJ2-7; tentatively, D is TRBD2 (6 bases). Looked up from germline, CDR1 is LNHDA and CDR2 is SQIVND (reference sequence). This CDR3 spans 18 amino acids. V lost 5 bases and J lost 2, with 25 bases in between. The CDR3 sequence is CASSPQRAGPRRAYEQYF. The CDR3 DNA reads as TGTGCCAGTAGTCCTCAGCGGGCCGGACCCCGAAGGGCCTACGAGCAGTACTTC. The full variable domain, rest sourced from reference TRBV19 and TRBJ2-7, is DGGITQSPKYLFRKEGQNVTLSCEQNLNHDAMYWYRQDPGQGLRLIYYSQIVNDFQKGDIAEGYSVSREKKESFPLTVTSAQKNPTAFYLCASSPQRAGPRRAYEQYFGPGTRLTVT.

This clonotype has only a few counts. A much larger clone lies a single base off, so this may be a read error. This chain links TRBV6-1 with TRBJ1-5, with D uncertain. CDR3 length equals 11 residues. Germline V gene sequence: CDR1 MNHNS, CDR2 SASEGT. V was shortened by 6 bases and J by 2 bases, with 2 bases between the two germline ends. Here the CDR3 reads CASRGNQPQHF. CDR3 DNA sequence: TGTGCCAGCAGGGGCAATCAGCCCCAGCATTTT.

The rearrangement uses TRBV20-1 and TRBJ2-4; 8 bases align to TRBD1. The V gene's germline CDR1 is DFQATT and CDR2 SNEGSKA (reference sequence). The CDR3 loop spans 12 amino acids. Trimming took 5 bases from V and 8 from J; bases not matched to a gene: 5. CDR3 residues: CSAPNRGDIQYF. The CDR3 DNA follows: TGCAGTGCTCCTAACAGGGGGGACATTCAGTACTTC.

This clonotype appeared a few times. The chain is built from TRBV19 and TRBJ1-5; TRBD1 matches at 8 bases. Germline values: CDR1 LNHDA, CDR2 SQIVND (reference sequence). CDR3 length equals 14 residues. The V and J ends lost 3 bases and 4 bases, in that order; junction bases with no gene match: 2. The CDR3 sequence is CASSIRDRNQPQHF. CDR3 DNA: TGTGCCAGTAGTATTCGGGACAGGAATCAGCCCCAGCATTTT.

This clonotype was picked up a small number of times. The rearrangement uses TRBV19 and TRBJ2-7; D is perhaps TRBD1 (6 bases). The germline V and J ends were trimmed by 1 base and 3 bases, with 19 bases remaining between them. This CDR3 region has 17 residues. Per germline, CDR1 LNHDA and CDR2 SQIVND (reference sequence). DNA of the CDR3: TGTGCCAGTAGTATAGTAGGGGGAACAGGGTTTGTCTACGAGCAGTACTTC. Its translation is CASSIVGGTGFVYEQYF.

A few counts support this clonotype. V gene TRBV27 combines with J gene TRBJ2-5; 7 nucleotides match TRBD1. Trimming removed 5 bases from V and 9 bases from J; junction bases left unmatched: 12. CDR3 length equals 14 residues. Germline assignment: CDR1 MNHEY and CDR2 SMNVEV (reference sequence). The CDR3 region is CASSQTGPAVAQYF. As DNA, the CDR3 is TGTGCCAGCAGTCAGACAGGGCCCGCGGTGGCCCAGTACTTC.

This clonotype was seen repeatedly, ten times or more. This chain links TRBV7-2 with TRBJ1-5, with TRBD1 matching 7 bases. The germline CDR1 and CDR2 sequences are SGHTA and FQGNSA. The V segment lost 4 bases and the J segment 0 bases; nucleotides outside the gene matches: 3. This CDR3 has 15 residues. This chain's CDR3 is CASSSRTGSNQPQHF. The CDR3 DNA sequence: TGTGCCAGCAGCTCCCGGACAGGTAGCAATCAGCCCCAGCATTTT. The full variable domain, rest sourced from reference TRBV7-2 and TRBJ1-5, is GAGVSQSPSNKVTEKGKDVELRCDPISGHTALYWYRQSLGQGLEFLIYFQGNSAPDKSGLPSDRFSAERTGGSVSTLTIQRTQQEDSAVYLCASSSRTGSNQPQHFGDGTRLSIL.

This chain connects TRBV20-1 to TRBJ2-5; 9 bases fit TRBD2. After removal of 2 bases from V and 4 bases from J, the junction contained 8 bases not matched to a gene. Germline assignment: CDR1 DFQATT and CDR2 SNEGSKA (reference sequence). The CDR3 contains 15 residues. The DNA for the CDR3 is TGCAGTGCTAGATTCGGCGGGGGGGCCCGAGAGACCCAGTACTTC. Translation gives CSARFGGGARETQYF.

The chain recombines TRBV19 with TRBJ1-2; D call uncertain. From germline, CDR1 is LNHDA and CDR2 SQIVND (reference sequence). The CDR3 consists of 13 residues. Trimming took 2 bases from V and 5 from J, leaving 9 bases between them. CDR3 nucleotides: TGTGCCAGTAGTATATTCGATTTATATGGCTACACCTTC. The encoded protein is CASSIFDLYGYTF. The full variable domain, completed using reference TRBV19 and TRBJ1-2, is DGGITQSPKYLFRKEGQNVTLSCEQNLNHDAMYWYRQDPGQGLRLIYYSQIVNDFQKGDIAEGYSVSREKKESFPLTVTSAQKNPTAFYLCASSIFDLYGYTFGSGTRLTVV.

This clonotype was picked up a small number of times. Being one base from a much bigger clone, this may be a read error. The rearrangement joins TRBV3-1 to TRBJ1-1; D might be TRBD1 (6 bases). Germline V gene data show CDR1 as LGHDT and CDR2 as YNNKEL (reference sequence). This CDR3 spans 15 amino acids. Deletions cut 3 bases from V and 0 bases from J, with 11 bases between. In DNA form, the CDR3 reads TGTGCCAGCAGCCATTTAGGGGGAGTGAACACTGAAGCTTTCTTT. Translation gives CASSHLGGVNTEAFF.

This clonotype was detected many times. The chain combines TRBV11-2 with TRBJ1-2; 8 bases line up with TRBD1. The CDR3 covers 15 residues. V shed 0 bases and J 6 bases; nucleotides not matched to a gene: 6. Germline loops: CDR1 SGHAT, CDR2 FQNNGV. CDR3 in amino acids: CASSLEGRGPDGYTF. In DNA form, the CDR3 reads TGTGCCAGCAGCTTAGAGGGCAGGGGGCCGGATGGCTACACCTTC.

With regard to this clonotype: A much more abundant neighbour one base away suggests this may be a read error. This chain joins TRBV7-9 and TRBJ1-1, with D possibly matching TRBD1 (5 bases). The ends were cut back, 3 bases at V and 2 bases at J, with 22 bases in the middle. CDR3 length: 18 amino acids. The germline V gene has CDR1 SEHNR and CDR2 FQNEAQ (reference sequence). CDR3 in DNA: TGTGCCAGCAGCTTTCCTCAAAGGGACGTCGGGGATAACACTGAAGCTTTCTTT. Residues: CASSFPQRDVGDNTEAFF.

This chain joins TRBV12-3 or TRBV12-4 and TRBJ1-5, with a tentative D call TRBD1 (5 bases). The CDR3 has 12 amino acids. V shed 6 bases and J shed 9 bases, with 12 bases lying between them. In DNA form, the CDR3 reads TGTGCCAGCAGCCTATGGGGGTCGCCCCAGCATTTT. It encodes CASSLWGSPQHF.

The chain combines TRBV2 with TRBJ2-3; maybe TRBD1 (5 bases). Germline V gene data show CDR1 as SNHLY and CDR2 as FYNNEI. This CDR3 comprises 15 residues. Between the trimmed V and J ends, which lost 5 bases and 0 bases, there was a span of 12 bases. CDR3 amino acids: CASSSTDLSTDTQYF. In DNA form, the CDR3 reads TGTGCCAGCAGTTCGACAGACCTTAGCACAGATACGCAGTATTTT.

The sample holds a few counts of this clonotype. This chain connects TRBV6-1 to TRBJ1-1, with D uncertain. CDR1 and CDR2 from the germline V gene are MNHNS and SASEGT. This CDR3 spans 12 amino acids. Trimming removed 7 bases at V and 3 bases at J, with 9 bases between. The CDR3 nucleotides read TGTGCCAGCACATACACCGACACTGAAGCTTTCTTT. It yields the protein CASTYTDTEAFF.

Here the CDR3 DNA reads TGCGCCAGCAGCGCCCGTCGGGGGACGGCCGGGGAGCTGTTTTTT. Translation: CASSARRGTAGELFF. The chain joins TRBV5-1 to TRBJ2-2; D possibly corresponds to TRBD2 (6 bases). The CDR3 sequence is 15 residues long. The germline V gene has CDR1 SGHRS and CDR2 YFSETQ. V lost 4 bases to trimming and J lost 6 bases, with 16 bases between them.

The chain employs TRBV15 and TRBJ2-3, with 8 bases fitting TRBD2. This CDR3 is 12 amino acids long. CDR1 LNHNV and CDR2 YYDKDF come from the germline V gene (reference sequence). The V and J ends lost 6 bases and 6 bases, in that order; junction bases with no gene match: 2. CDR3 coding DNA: TGTGCCACCAGTACGGGGGGGGATACGCAGTATTTT. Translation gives CATSTGGDTQYF.

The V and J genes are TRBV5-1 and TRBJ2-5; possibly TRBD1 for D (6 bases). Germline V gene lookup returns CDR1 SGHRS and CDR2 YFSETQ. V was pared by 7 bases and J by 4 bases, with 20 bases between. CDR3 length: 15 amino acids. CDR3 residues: CASCPDRWGPETQYF. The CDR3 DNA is TGCGCCAGCTGCCCGGACCGGTGGGGGCCAGAGACCCAGTACTTC.

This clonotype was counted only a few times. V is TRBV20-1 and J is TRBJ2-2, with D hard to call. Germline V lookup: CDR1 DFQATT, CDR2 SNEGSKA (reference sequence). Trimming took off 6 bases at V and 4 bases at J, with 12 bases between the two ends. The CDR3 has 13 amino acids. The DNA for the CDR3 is TGCAGTGCGGCGGCCATGTTCACCGGGGAGCTGTTTTTT. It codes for CSAAAMFTGELFF.

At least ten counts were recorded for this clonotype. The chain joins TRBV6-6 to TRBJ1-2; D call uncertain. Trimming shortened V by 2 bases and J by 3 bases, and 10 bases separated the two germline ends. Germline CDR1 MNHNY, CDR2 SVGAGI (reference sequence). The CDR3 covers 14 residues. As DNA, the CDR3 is TGTGCCAGCAGTTACGAGGTGGATCACTATGGCTACACCTTC. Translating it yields CASSYEVDHYGYTF.

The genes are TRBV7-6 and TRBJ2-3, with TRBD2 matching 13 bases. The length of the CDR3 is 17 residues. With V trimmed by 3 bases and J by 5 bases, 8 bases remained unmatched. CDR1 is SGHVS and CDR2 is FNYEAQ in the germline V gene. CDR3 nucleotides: TGTGCCAGCAGCTTTTCCCCGGGACTAGCGGGGAGAGATACGCAGTATTTT. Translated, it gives CASSFSPGLAGRDTQYF. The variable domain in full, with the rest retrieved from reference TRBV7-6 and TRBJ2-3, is GAGVSQSPRYKVTKRGQDVALRCDPISGHVSLYWYRQALGQGPEFLTYFNYEAQQDKSGLPNDRFSAERPEGSISTLTIQRTEQRDSAMYRCASSFSPGLAGRDTQYFGPGTRLTVL.